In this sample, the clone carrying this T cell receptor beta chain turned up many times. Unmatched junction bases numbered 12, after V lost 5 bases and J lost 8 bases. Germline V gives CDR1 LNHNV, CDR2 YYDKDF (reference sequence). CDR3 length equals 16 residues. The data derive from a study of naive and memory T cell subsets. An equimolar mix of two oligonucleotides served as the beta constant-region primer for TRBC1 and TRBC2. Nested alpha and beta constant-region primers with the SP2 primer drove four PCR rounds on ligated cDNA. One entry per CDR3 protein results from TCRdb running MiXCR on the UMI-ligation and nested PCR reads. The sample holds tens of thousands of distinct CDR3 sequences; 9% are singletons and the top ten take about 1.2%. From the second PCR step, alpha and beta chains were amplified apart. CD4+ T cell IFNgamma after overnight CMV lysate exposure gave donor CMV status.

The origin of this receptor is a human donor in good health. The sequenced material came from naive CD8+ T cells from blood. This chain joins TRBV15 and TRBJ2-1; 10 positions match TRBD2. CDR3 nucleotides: TGTGCCACCAGCCCGACGGAGGCTAGCGGGAGTTATGAGCAGTTCTTC. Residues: CATSPTEASGSYEQFF.